Presented here are 5 T cell receptor beta chains from one specimen sequenced in a study of T cells in Graves' hyperthyroidism and ophthalmopathy. RNA transcripts provided the source from which TCR beta CDR3 regions were amplified. The HTBI primer set served for first-round RT-PCR of the TCR CDR3. Via MiXCR, TCRdb re-called the multiplex PCR reads, giving one row per CDR3 protein. The repertoire holds around 350,000 distinct CDR3 sequences, with 15% to 20% as singletons. Sequenced: blood. These receptors all stem from a woman younger than 45 with Graves' hyperthyroidism that later progressed to Graves' ophthalmopathy.

The chain links TRBV9 to TRBJ2-3; no definite D call. In germline, CDR1 is SGDLS, CDR2 YYNGEE. The CDR3 contains 13 residues. Between the trimmed V and J ends, which lost 7 bases and 2 bases, there was a span of 11 bases. The CDR3 spells CASRRTYTDTQYF. CDR3 sequence (DNA): TGTGCCAGCCGACGAACGTACACAGATACGCAGTATTTT.

This clonotype was detected ten times or more. The chain links TRBV29-1 to TRBJ1-1; TRBD1 matches at 9 bases. The CDR3 consists of 16 residues. The V and J ends lost 7 bases and 1 base, in that order; junction bases with no gene match: 13. Germline V gives CDR1 SQVTM, CDR2 ANQGSEA. The CDR3 DNA follows: TGCAGCGGGGGGGGGGGACAGGGTGCCGCGAACACTGAAGCTTTCTTT. This gives the protein CSGGGGQGAANTEAFF.

The chain recombines TRBV5-1 with TRBJ2-5, with D tentatively TRBD1 (5 bases). V was cut by 2 bases and J by 6 bases, with 23 bases left in between. Germline-derived CDR1 and CDR2 are SGHRS and YFSETQ. CDR3 size: 17 residues. The CDR3 loop is CASSFMPQGLLTKTQYF. In DNA form, the CDR3 reads TGCGCCAGCAGCTTCATGCCGCAGGGCCTCTTGACCAAGACCCAGTACTTC. Full variable domain (rest looked up from reference TRBV5-1 and TRBJ2-5): KAGVTQTPRYLIKTRGQQVTLSCSPISGHRSVSWYQQTPGQGLQFLFEYFSETQRNKGNFPGRFSGRQFSNSRSEMNVSTLELGDSALYLCASSFMPQGLLTKTQYFGPGTRLLVL.

The V and J genes are TRBV11-2 and TRBJ2-7, with 11 positions matching TRBD2. The V segment lost 1 base and the J segment 5 bases; nucleotides outside the gene matches: 16. Germline values: CDR1 SGHAT, CDR2 FQNNGV. The CDR3 loop spans 19 amino acids. CDR3 sequence reads: CASSLVPPPGLAGGHEQYV. The CDR3 DNA follows: TGTGCCAGCAGCTTAGTCCCTCCACCGGGGCTAGCGGGAGGTCACGAGCAGTACGTC.

There are many counts of this clonotype. The chain is built from TRBV28 and TRBJ2-7; possibly TRBD1 for D (6 bases). Trimming left V 8 bases short and J 0 bases short, with 17 bases between. Germline CDR1 and CDR2: MDHEN and SYDVKM. The CDR3 spans 15 residues. The CDR3: CASAQTGFVSYEQYF. CDR3 DNA sequence: TGTGCCAGCGCACAGACAGGATTTGTCTCCTACGAGCAGTACTTC.